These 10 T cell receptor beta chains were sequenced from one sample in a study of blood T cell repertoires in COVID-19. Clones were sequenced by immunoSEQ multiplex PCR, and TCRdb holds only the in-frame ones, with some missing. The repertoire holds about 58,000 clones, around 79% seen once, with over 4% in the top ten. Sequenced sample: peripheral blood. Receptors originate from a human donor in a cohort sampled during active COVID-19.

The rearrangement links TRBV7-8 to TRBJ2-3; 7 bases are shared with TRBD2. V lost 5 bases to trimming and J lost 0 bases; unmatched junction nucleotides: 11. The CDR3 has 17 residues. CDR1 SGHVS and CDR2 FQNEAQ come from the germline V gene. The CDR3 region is CASSPTAGTTSTDTQYF. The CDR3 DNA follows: TGTGCCAGCAGCCCCACGGCCGGGACTACTAGCACAGATACGCAGTATTTT.

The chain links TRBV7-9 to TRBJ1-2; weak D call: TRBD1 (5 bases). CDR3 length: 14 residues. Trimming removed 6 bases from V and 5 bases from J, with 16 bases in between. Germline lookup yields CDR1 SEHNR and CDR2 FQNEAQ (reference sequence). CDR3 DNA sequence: TGTGCCAGCAGAGATGACAGTAACTATTATGGCTACACCTTC. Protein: CASRDDSNYYGYTF.

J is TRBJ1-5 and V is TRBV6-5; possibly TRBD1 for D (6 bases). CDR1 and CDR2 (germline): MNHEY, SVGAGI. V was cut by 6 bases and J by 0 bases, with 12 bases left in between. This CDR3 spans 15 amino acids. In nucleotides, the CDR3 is TGTGCCAGCAGCGGGGGGCCGTATAGCAATCAGCCCCAGCATTTT. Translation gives CASSGGPYSNQPQHF.

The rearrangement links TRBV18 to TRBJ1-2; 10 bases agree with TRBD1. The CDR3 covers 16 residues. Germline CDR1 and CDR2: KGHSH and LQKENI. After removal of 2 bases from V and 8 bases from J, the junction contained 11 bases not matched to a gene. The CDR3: CASSPDSSTGGKGYTF. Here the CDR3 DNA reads TGTGCCAGCTCACCAGATAGCTCGACAGGGGGCAAAGGCTACACCTTC.

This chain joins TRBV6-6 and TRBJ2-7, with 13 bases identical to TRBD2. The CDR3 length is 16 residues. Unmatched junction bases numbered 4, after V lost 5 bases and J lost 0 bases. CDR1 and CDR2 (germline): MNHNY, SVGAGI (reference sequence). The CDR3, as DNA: TGTGCCAGCAGTAAGACTAGCGGGGGGAACTCCTACGAGCAGTACTTC. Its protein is CASSKTSGGNSYEQYF.

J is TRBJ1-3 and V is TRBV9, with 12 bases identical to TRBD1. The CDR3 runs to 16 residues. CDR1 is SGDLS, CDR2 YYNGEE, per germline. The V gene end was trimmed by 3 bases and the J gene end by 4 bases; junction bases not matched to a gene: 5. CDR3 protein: CASSAGQGAAGNTIYF. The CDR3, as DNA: TGTGCCAGCAGCGCGGGACAGGGGGCAGCAGGAAACACCATATATTTT.

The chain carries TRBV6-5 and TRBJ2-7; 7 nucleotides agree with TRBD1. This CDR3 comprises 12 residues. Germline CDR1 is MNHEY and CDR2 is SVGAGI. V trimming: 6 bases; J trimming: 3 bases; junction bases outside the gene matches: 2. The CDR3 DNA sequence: TGTGCCAGCAGCCCAGGGGGCTACGAGCAGTACTTC. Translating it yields CASSPGGYEQYF.

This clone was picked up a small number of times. The CDR3 sequence: CASSVGAGGTYEQYF. The CDR3 nucleotides are TGTGCCAGCAGCGTAGGGGCAGGGGGAACCTACGAGCAGTACTTC. J is TRBJ2-7 and V is TRBV9; 7 bases are a match to TRBD1. Germline CDR1 is SGDLS and CDR2 is YYNGEE. Trimming took 0 bases from V and 2 from J; bases not matched to a gene: 5. CDR3 length equals 15 residues. Full variable domain (rest looked up from reference TRBV9 and TRBJ2-7): DSGVTQTPKHLITATGQRVTLRCSPRSGDLSVYWYQQSLDQGLQFLIQYYNGEERAKGNILERFSAQQFPDLHSELNLSSLELGDSALYFCASSVGAGGTYEQYFGPGTRLTVT.

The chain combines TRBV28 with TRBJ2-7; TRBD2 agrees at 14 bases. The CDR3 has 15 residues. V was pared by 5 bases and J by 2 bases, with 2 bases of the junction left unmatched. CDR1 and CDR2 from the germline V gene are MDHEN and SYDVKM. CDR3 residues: CASSRTSGRTYEQYF. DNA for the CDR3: TGTGCCAGCAGTAGGACTAGCGGGAGGACCTACGAGCAGTACTTC.

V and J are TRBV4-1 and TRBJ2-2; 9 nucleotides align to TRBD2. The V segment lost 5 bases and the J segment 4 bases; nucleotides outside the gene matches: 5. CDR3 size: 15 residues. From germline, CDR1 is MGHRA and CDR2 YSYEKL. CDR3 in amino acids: CASSSLAGATGELFF. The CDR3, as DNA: TGCGCCAGCAGCTCTTTAGCGGGGGCCACCGGGGAGCTGTTTTTT.